This is a list of T cell receptor beta chains from one sample in a study of T cells after posttransplantation cyclophosphamide. Libraries were prepared by immunoSEQ multiplex PCR; TCRdb keeps only in-frame clonotypes and omits some of them. This sample has more than 10,000 clones; roughly 80% occur once, and the top ten carry 4.5% to 5.5%. The specimen comprised PBMCs, sampled after allogeneic stem cell transplant with posttransplant cyclophosphamide. These receptors all come from a female patient in her fifties or sixties who received an allogeneic stem cell transplant from a related donor, was CMV-positive, and had no GVHD. Some T cells may be provided by the graft donor. Both conserved end residues are part of each CDR3. A D gene is named only where the DNA matches it firmly. Size is stated for part of the rows, as once, few or many counts, or as a class when the clone is expanded.

D gene: NA
clone size: NA
J gene: TRBJ2-5
V gene: TRBV21-1
CDR3 protein: CASSNRAKGQGEETQYF
CDR3 DNA: TGTGCCAGCAGCAATCGCGCCAAAGGACAGGGGGAAGAGACCCAGTACTTC

D gene: NA
clone size: NA
J gene: TRBJ2-3
V gene: TRBV15
CDR3 protein: CATSREGGTDTQYF
CDR3 DNA: TGTGCCACCAGCAGAGAAGGGGGCACAGATACGCAGTATTTT

D gene: NA
clone size: NA
J gene: TRBJ1-4
V gene: TRBV10-3
CDR3 protein: CAIRERQTNEKLFF
CDR3 DNA: TGTGCCATCAGGGAGCGTCAGACTAATGAAAAACTGTTTTTT

D gene: NA
clone size: NA
J gene: TRBJ2-5
V gene: TRBV7-6
CDR3 protein: CASSTSRAVQETQYF
CDR3 DNA: TGTGCCAGCAGCACAAGCAGGGCCGTGCAAGAGACCCAGTACTTC

D gene: TRBD1
clone size: NA
J gene: TRBJ1-2
V gene: TRBV7-9
CDR3 protein: CASSSRTGRVQYGYTF
CDR3 DNA: TGTGCCAGCAGCTCCCGGACAGGGAGGGTACAGTATGGCTACACCTTC

D gene: TRBD2
clone size: NA
J gene: TRBJ2-3
V gene: TRBV5-1
CDR3 protein: CASSEPTSGGSGTDTQYF
CDR3 DNA: TGCGCCAGCAGCGAACCGACTAGCGGGGGGTCGGGTACAGATACGCAGTATTTT

D gene: NA
clone size: NA
J gene: TRBJ2-3
V gene: TRBV6-5
CDR3 protein: CASSYGRPTDTQYF
CDR3 DNA: TGTGCCAGCAGTTACGGGAGGCCCACAGATACGCAGTATTTT

D gene: NA
clone size: NA
J gene: TRBJ2-7
V gene: TRBV25-1
CDR3 protein: CASSESRGQGSSYEQYF
CDR3 DNA: TGTGCCAGCAGTGAATCCCGCGGGCAGGGGAGCTCCTACGAGCAGTACTTC

D gene: TRBD1
clone size: medium-sized
J gene: TRBJ1-4
V gene: TRBV9
CDR3 protein: CASSAGTGVPQGDEKLFF
CDR3 DNA: TGTGCCAGCAGCGCCGGGACAGGCGTGCCCCAGGGTGATGAAAAACTGTTTTTT

D gene: NA
clone size: NA
J gene: TRBJ2-7
V gene: TRBV5-1
CDR3 protein: CASSLAELSSYEQYF
CDR3 DNA: TGCGCCAGCAGCTTGGCGGAGTTGAGCTCCTACGAGCAGTACTTC

D gene: NA
clone size: few
J gene: TRBJ1-1
V gene: TRBV19
CDR3 protein: CASSIRSGYTEAFF
CDR3 DNA: TGTGCCAGTAGTATAAGATCCGGGTACACTGAAGCTTTCTTT

D gene: TRBD1
clone size: NA
J gene: TRBJ2-2
V gene: TRBV18
CDR3 protein: CASSPTGGANTGELFF
CDR3 DNA: TGTGCCAGCTCCCCGACAGGGGGCGCGAACACCGGGGAGCTGTTTTTT

D gene: TRBD2
clone size: NA
J gene: TRBJ2-7
V gene: TRBV7-9
CDR3 protein: CASSFRGTSSEQYF
CDR3 DNA: TGTGCCAGCAGCTTTCGAGGGACTAGTAGCGAGCAGTACTTC

D gene: TRBD1
clone size: NA
J gene: TRBJ1-1
V gene: TRBV4-1
CDR3 protein: CASSQAPFRGQVNTEAFF
CDR3 DNA: TGCGCCAGCAGCCAAGCTCCTTTTCGAGGACAGGTGAACACTGAAGCTTTCTTT

D gene: NA
clone size: NA
J gene: TRBJ1-2
V gene: TRBV7-2
CDR3 protein: CASSLALPGDYGYTF
CDR3 DNA: TGTGCCAGCAGCTTAGCGCTCCCAGGGGACTATGGCTACACCTTC

D gene: TRBD1
clone size: NA
J gene: TRBJ2-7
V gene: TRBV19
CDR3 protein: CASSITGTGGSYEQYF
CDR3 DNA: TGTGCCAGTAGTATAACAGGGACAGGGGGATCTTACGAGCAGTACTTC

D gene: NA
clone size: NA
J gene: TRBJ1-1
V gene: TRBV5-3
CDR3 protein: CAGGVLMMNTEAFF
CDR3 DNA: TGTGCCGGGGGGGTTCTGATGATGAACACTGAAGCTTTCTTT

D gene: NA
clone size: few
J gene: TRBJ1-2
V gene: TRBV7-2
CDR3 protein: CASSLARGGYGYTF
CDR3 DNA: TGTGCCAGCAGCTTAGCGAGAGGAGGTTATGGCTACACCTTC

D gene: NA
clone size: NA
J gene: TRBJ1-4
V gene: TRBV27
CDR3 protein: CASSLSREEKLFF
CDR3 DNA: TGTGCCAGCAGTTTATCGAGAGAGGAAAAACTGTTTTTT

D gene: NA
clone size: NA
J gene: TRBJ1-2
V gene: TRBV28
CDR3 protein: CASSSPRTANYGYTF
CDR3 DNA: TGTGCCAGCAGTTCCCCCCGGACAGCTAACTATGGCTACACCTTC

D gene: TRBD2
clone size: NA
J gene: TRBJ2-3
V gene: TRBV29-1
CDR3 protein: CSVEGGLAGWKDTQYF
CDR3 DNA: TGCAGCGTTGAGGGGGGACTAGCGGGGTGGAAAGATACGCAGTATTTT

D gene: NA
clone size: NA
J gene: TRBJ2-7
V gene: TRBV5-1
CDR3 protein: CASSLGTDYEQYF
CDR3 DNA: TGCGCCAGCAGCTTGGGGACAGACTACGAGCAGTACTTC

D gene: TRBD1
clone size: NA
J gene: TRBJ2-1
V gene: TRBV18
CDR3 protein: CASSRLQGPRYDEQFF
CDR3 DNA: TGTGCCAGCTCACGTCTACAGGGGCCGCGTTACGATGAGCAGTTCTTC

D gene: TRBD1
clone size: NA
J gene: TRBJ2-1
V gene: TRBV6-1
CDR3 protein: CASTRDREVNEQFF
CDR3 DNA: TGTGCCAGCACCCGGGACAGGGAGGTCAATGAGCAGTTCTTC

D gene: TRBD2
clone size: NA
J gene: TRBJ2-5
V gene: TRBV30
CDR3 protein: CAWSPGLQETQYF
CDR3 DNA: TGTGCCTGGAGTCCGGGACTACAAGAGACCCAGTACTTC

D gene: NA
clone size: NA
J gene: TRBJ1-5
V gene: TRBV14
CDR3 protein: CASSQDPGLRNQPQHF
CDR3 DNA: TGTGCCAGCAGCCAAGATCCAGGGTTACGCAATCAGCCCCAGCATTTT

D gene: NA
clone size: NA
J gene: TRBJ2-5
V gene: TRBV4-1
CDR3 protein: CASSVLGGGQETQYF
CDR3 DNA: TGCGCCAGCAGCGTTCTGGGAGGGGGCCAAGAGACCCAGTACTTC

D gene: NA
clone size: NA
J gene: TRBJ2-5
V gene: TRBV6-6
CDR3 protein: CASSYSGQTEQYF
CDR3 DNA: TGTGCCAGCAGTTACTCAGGACAGACTGAGCAGTACTTC

D gene: NA
clone size: NA
J gene: TRBJ1-6
V gene: TRBV5-1
CDR3 protein: CASSRDNNSPLHF
CDR3 DNA: TGCGCCAGCAGCCGGGACAACAATTCACCCCTCCACTTT

D gene: NA
clone size: once
J gene: TRBJ2-7
V gene: TRBV15
CDR3 protein: CATSRETGTGTYEQYF
CDR3 DNA: TGTGCCACCAGCAGAGAAACGGGAACAGGGACCTACGAGCAGTACTTC

D gene: NA
clone size: NA
J gene: TRBJ1-5
V gene: TRBV6-1
CDR3 protein: CASSEQPGQPQHF
CDR3 DNA: TGTGCCAGCAGTGAACAGCCAGGCCAGCCCCAGCATTTT

D gene: NA
clone size: NA
J gene: TRBJ1-4
V gene: TRBV9
CDR3 protein: CASSVAEGVNEKLFF
CDR3 DNA: TGTGCCAGCAGCGTCGCCGAAGGGGTTAATGAAAAACTGTTTTTT

D gene: NA
clone size: NA
J gene: TRBJ2-5
V gene: TRBV30
CDR3 protein: CAWSGGRRQETQYF
CDR3 DNA: TGTGCCTGGAGTGGCGGCAGGAGGCAAGAGACCCAGTACTTC

D gene: TRBD1
clone size: few
J gene: TRBJ1-2
V gene: TRBV6-1
CDR3 protein: CASSPGQGLGYTF
CDR3 DNA: TGTGCCAGCAGCCCCGGACAGGGGTTAGGCTACACCTTC

D gene: TRBD2
clone size: few
J gene: TRBJ2-3
V gene: TRBV7-2
CDR3 protein: CASSLGLAGGTDTQYF
CDR3 DNA: TGTGCCAGCAGCTTAGGACTAGCGGGGGGCACAGATACGCAGTATTTT

D gene: NA
clone size: NA
J gene: TRBJ1-5
V gene: TRBV29-1
CDR3 protein: CSVGGTRTGQPQHF
CDR3 DNA: TGCAGCGTGGGTGGGACACGAACAGGTCAGCCCCAGCATTTT

D gene: NA
clone size: NA
J gene: TRBJ2-7
V gene: TRBV2
CDR3 protein: CASSGPEGALDEQYF
CDR3 DNA: TGTGCCAGCAGCGGGCCGGAGGGGGCTCTCGACGAGCAGTACTTC

D gene: NA
clone size: NA
J gene: TRBJ1-1
V gene: TRBV12-5
CDR3 protein: CASGLDQGMNTEAFF
CDR3 DNA: TGTGCTAGTGGTTTGGACCAGGGGATGAACACTGAAGCTTTCTTT

D gene: TRBD1
clone size: NA
J gene: TRBJ2-5
V gene: TRBV6-6
CDR3 protein: CASSNRDRGRETQYF
CDR3 DNA: TGTGCCAGCAGTAACCGGGACAGGGGTCGTGAGACCCAGTACTTC

D gene: TRBD1
clone size: few
J gene: TRBJ2-5
V gene: TRBV6-1
CDR3 protein: CASSEGTGGRETQYF
CDR3 DNA: TGTGCCAGCAGTGAAGGGACAGGGGGCAGGGAGACCCAGTACTTC

D gene: NA
clone size: NA
J gene: TRBJ2-1
V gene: TRBV10-3
CDR3 protein: CATSGGAYNEQFF
CDR3 DNA: TGTGCCACCAGTGGCGGGGCCTACAATGAGCAGTTCTTC

D gene: NA
clone size: NA
J gene: TRBJ1-1
V gene: TRBV27
CDR3 protein: CASSLGVTAMGRTEAFF
CDR3 DNA: TGTGCCAGCAGTCTAGGGGTGACTGCCATGGGTCGCACTGAAGCTTTCTTT

D gene: TRBD1
clone size: NA
J gene: TRBJ2-5
V gene: TRBV29-1
CDR3 protein: CSVARQGGETQYF
CDR3 DNA: TGCAGCGTTGCCCGACAGGGCGGCGAGACCCAGTACTTC

D gene: NA
clone size: NA
J gene: TRBJ1-1
V gene: TRBV4-3
CDR3 protein: CASSQVRGAGTEAFF
CDR3 DNA: TGCGCCAGCAGCCAAGTGCGGGGGGCGGGGACTGAAGCTTTCTTT

D gene: TRBD1
clone size: NA
J gene: TRBJ2-5
V gene: TRBV5-1
CDR3 protein: CASSSGQGGETQYF
CDR3 DNA: TGCGCCAGCAGCTCGGGACAGGGAGGTGAGACCCAGTACTTC

D gene: NA
clone size: NA
J gene: TRBJ2-5
V gene: TRBV18
CDR3 protein: CASQNSGETQYF
CDR3 DNA: TGTGCCAGCCAAAACAGCGGGGAGACCCAGTACTTC

D gene: NA
clone size: once
J gene: TRBJ2-3
V gene: TRBV5-1
CDR3 protein: CASSTYVEDEADTQYF
CDR3 DNA: TGCGCCAGCAGCACGTATGTCGAGGATGAGGCAGATACGCAGTATTTT

D gene: NA
clone size: NA
J gene: TRBJ1-1
V gene: TRBV5-8
CDR3 protein: CASSPLIVRTEAFF
CDR3 DNA: TGTGCCAGCAGCCCTCTTATAGTTAGAACTGAAGCTTTCTTT

D gene: NA
clone size: NA
J gene: TRBJ1-2
V gene: TRBV6-6
CDR3 protein: CASSLREDGYTF
CDR3 DNA: TGTGCCAGCAGTCTTAGGGAGGATGGCTACACCTTC

D gene: TRBD2
clone size: NA
J gene: TRBJ2-5
V gene: TRBV19
CDR3 protein: CASSIGGGRQETQYF
CDR3 DNA: TGTGCCAGTAGTATAGGCGGGGGACGCCAAGAGACCCAGTACTTC

D gene: NA
clone size: once
J gene: TRBJ2-5
V gene: TRBV5-1
CDR3 protein: CASSQTSDVTQYF
CDR3 DNA: TGCGCCAGCAGCCAGACTAGTGACGTGACCCAGTACTTC

D gene: TRBD1
clone size: few
J gene: TRBJ1-1
V gene: TRBV29-1
CDR3 protein: CSVSTTGGSAEAFF
CDR3 DNA: TGCAGCGTTTCCACGACAGGGGGCAGCGCTGAAGCTTTCTTT

D gene: NA
clone size: NA
J gene: TRBJ1-4
V gene: TRBV15
CDR3 protein: CATSRGGDGDEKLFF
CDR3 DNA: TGTGCCACCAGCAGAGGGGGGGACGGGGATGAAAAACTGTTTTTT

D gene: TRBD1
clone size: NA
J gene: TRBJ1-5
V gene: TRBV5-4
CDR3 protein: CASSLTGDSNQPQHF
CDR3 DNA: TGTGCCAGCAGCCTGACAGGGGATAGCAATCAGCCCCAGCATTTT

D gene: NA
clone size: once
J gene: TRBJ1-1
V gene: TRBV4-1
CDR3 protein: CASSPHEGSTEAFF
CDR3 DNA: TGCGCCAGCAGCCCGCATGAGGGCTCCACTGAAGCTTTCTTT

D gene: TRBD1
clone size: once
J gene: TRBJ1-5
V gene: TRBV28
CDR3 protein: CASRRDRVLFNSNQPQHF
CDR3 DNA: TGTGCCAGCAGAAGGGACAGGGTTCTATTCAATAGCAATCAGCCCCAGCATTTT

D gene: NA
clone size: once
J gene: TRBJ1-5
V gene: TRBV5-6
CDR3 protein: CASSVGGNQPQHF
CDR3 DNA: TGTGCCAGTTCCGTGGGGGGAAATCAGCCCCAGCATTTT

D gene: NA
clone size: NA
J gene: TRBJ2-1
V gene: TRBV30
CDR3 protein: CASLQGFSYNEQFF
CDR3 DNA: TGTGCCTCCTTACAGGGTTTCTCCTACAATGAGCAGTTCTTC

D gene: TRBD1
clone size: NA
J gene: TRBJ2-7
V gene: TRBV7-8
CDR3 protein: CASSLATGVNEQYF
CDR3 DNA: TGTGCCAGCAGCTTAGCTACAGGGGTCAACGAGCAGTACTTC

D gene: NA
clone size: NA
J gene: TRBJ1-4
V gene: TRBV6-5
CDR3 protein: CASSYLGREKLFF
CDR3 DNA: TGTGCCAGCAGTTACCTGGGCCGCGAAAAACTGTTTTTT